A single sample is the source of the 32 T cell receptor beta chains below, sequenced in a study of T cells in Graves' hyperthyroidism and ophthalmopathy. Amplified TCR beta CDR3 regions came from RNA transcripts. The HTBI primer set drove a first-round RT-PCR of the TCR CDR3. Each CDR3 protein is one row after TCRdb ran MiXCR on the multiplex PCR reads. The sample holds about 460,000 distinct CDR3 sequences; around a fifth are singletons and the top ten take roughly 49%. Source material: blood. The source of these receptors is a woman between 65 and 79 years old with Graves' ophthalmopathy.

This clonotype has at least ten counts. V gene TRBV19 combines with J gene TRBJ2-1; possible D gene TRBD2, 5 bases. Trimming took off 7 bases at V and 2 bases at J, with 9 bases between the two ends. The germline V gene encodes CDR1 LNHDA and CDR2 SQIVND (reference sequence). CDR3 length: 13 residues. CDR3 protein: CASTSGTYNEQFF. In DNA form, the CDR3 reads TGTGCCAGTACCTCGGGAACCTACAATGAGCAGTTCTTC.

This clonotype has ten or more counts. CDR3 protein: CASSYGLAKTTDTQYF. CDR3 coding DNA: TGTGCCAGCAGTTACGGACTAGCTAAGACGACAGATACGCAGTATTTT. This rearrangement joins TRBV2 to TRBJ2-3, with TRBD2 identical over 8 bases. With 5 bases clipped from V and 3 bases from J, the junction kept 10 bases outside the gene matches. This CDR3 has 16 amino acids. Germline-derived CDR1 and CDR2 are SNHLY and FYNNEI.

This clonotype was counted a few times. The genes are TRBV5-1 and TRBJ2-1; D is undetermined. Trimming pared 5 bases from V and 9 bases from J, leaving 12 bases between. Germline CDR1 and CDR2: SGHRS and YFSETQ. This CDR3 comprises 12 residues. This chain's CDR3 is CASSDQLGEQFF. The DNA for the CDR3 is TGCGCCAGCAGTGACCAACTCGGTGAGCAGTTCTTC.

This clonotype was picked up many times. The chain is built from TRBV6-1 and TRBJ1-1; D is undetermined. Between the trimmed V and J ends, which lost 4 bases and 5 bases, there was a span of 17 bases. CDR3 length: 15 amino acids. Per the germline V gene, CDR1 is MNHNS and CDR2 is SASEGT. The CDR3 protein is CASSVFLSIDTEAFF. CDR3 in DNA: TGTGCCAGCAGTGTCTTTTTAAGTATTGATACTGAAGCTTTCTTT.

The gene calls are TRBV2 and TRBJ1-6; TRBD1 matches 7 bases. The J segment lost 6 bases and the V segment lost 4 bases, leaving 6 bases of the junction unmatched. CDR1 is SNHLY, CDR2 FYNNEI, per germline. The CDR3 extends over 15 amino acids. The CDR3 reads CASSVQGGVNSPLHF. The CDR3 DNA follows: TGTGCCAGCAGTGTTCAGGGGGGGGTTAATTCACCCCTCCACTTT.

This clonotype appeared once. One junction end disagrees with the germline gene, perhaps due to a read error. The V gene is TRBV10-2, the J gene TRBJ2-3; TRBD2 matches 12 bases. This CDR3 region has 16 residues. CDR1 and CDR2 from the germline V gene are WSHSY and SAAADI. CDR3: CASSDRLAGGPDTQYF. The CDR3, as DNA: TGCGCCAGCAGTGACCGGCTAGCGGGAGGGCCAGATACGCAATATTTT.

This clonotype was detected only a few times. V gene TRBV20-1 combines with J gene TRBJ1-5; 7 bases match TRBD1. This CDR3 has 14 residues. Germline V gene data show CDR1 as DFQATT and CDR2 as SNEGSKA (reference sequence). The J segment lost 4 bases and the V segment lost 2 bases, leaving 5 bases of the junction unmatched. The CDR3, as DNA: TGCAGTGCTAGAATCGGGACAGTTAATCAGCCCCAGCATTTT. Translation gives CSARIGTVNQPQHF.

A few counts support this clonotype. The rearrangement uses TRBV20-1 and TRBJ2-3, with D perhaps TRBD1 or TRBD2 (5 bases each). The germline V gene has CDR1 DFQATT and CDR2 SNEGSKA (reference sequence). V dropped 2 bases and J dropped 5 bases, with 11 bases sitting between them. The CDR3 is made up of 13 amino acids. CDR3 sequence reads: CSARRGVGDTQYF. CDR3 in DNA: TGCAGTGCTAGAAGGGGAGTTGGAGATACGCAGTATTTT.

This clonotype was picked up a small number of times. The V and J genes are TRBV10-3 and TRBJ2-1; TRBD2 is a possible D gene (5 bases). The CDR3 is 12 amino acids. The ends were cut back, 4 bases at V and 7 bases at J, with 8 bases in the middle. The germline gives CDR1 ENHRY, CDR2 SYGVKD. The CDR3 loop is CAISGSGNEQFF. CDR3 nucleotides: TGTGCCATCAGTGGGTCGGGGAATGAGCAGTTCTTC.

This clonotype was seen only a few times. The chain uses TRBV29-1 and TRBJ1-5; 9 bases line up with TRBD1. The length of the CDR3 is 13 residues. With V trimmed by 4 bases and J by 6 bases, 4 bases remained unmatched. Germline V gene data show CDR1 as SQVTM and CDR2 as ANQGSEA. The CDR3 coding sequence is TGCAGCGTTGTCGACAGGGGGGGTCAGCCCCAGCATTTT. Its translation: CSVVDRGGQPQHF.

This clonotype came up many times. The chain couples TRBV7-8 to TRBJ1-1; D not resolved. CDR1 and CDR2 from the germline V gene are SGHVS and FQNEAQ. This CDR3 spans 14 amino acids. V gave up 1 base and J gave up 5 bases, with 11 bases separating them. CDR3 bases: TGTGCCAGCAGCTTAGTTCAGAAAGATACTGAAGCTTTCTTT. Protein: CASSLVQKDTEAFF.

Here the CDR3 DNA reads TGTGCCACCAGTGATTCAGGGGGCGTTTACGAGCAGTACTTC. This codes for CATSDSGGVYEQYF. The J gene is TRBJ2-7, the V gene TRBV24-1, with 8 bases fitting TRBD1. In germline, CDR1 is KGHDR, CDR2 SFDVKD. The CDR3 has 14 residues. Losses at the gene ends were 2 bases for V and 4 bases for J; bases not matched to a gene: 3.

This clonotype was counted at least ten times. The CDR3 nucleotides are TGTGCCAGCAGACCGGGACAGGGGGACTCTGGAAACACCATATATTTT. This gives the protein CASRPGQGDSGNTIYF. This chain links TRBV12-3 or TRBV12-4 with TRBJ1-3; 11 nucleotides agree with TRBD1. Losses at the gene ends were 6 bases for V and 0 bases for J; bases not matched to a gene: 4. This CDR3 is 16 amino acids long.

This clonotype has a handful of counts. This rearrangement joins TRBV20-1 to TRBJ2-1, with D hard to call. This CDR3 is 15 amino acids long. V was shortened by 4 bases and J by 5 bases, with 18 bases between the two germline ends. Germline loops: CDR1 DFQATT, CDR2 SNEGSKA (reference sequence). The CDR3 loop reads CSATSRYSFDNEQFF. The CDR3 DNA reads as TGCAGTGCTACCTCCAGATATAGTTTCGACAATGAGCAGTTCTTC.

The chain uses TRBV7-9 and TRBJ2-3; D not resolved. This CDR3 comprises 16 residues. Looked up from germline, CDR1 is SEHNR and CDR2 is FQNEAQ (reference sequence). The ends were cut back, 1 base at V and 0 bases at J, with 11 bases in the middle. The CDR3 region is CASSLGLGASTDTQYF. CDR3 DNA sequence: TGTGCCAGCAGCTTAGGGCTAGGTGCTAGCACAGATACGCAGTATTTT.

This clonotype showed up many times. The chain uses TRBV20-1 and TRBJ1-1; 8 nucleotides align to TRBD1. The CDR3 extends over 14 amino acids. The ends lost 3 bases at V and 3 bases at J; junction bases unmatched: 6. Germline-derived CDR1 and CDR2 are DFQATT and SNEGSKA (reference sequence). Here the CDR3 reads CSASSGGAYTEAFF. For the CDR3, the DNA is TGCAGTGCTAGTTCAGGGGGCGCGTACACTGAAGCTTTCTTT.

This clonotype was detected many times. The chain carries TRBV28 and TRBJ1-6, with D possibly TRBD1 on 5 matching bases. Germline CDR1 MDHEN, CDR2 SYDVKM. This CDR3 has 14 amino acids. Trimming took 6 bases from V and 10 from J, leaving 16 bases between them. The CDR3 spells CASRHGQGGSPLHF. The CDR3 nucleotides read TGTGCCAGCAGGCACGGTCAGGGTGGCTCACCCCTCCACTTT.

This chain joins TRBV30 and TRBJ1-6; D perhaps matches TRBD1 (5 bases). CDR3 length equals 17 residues. Germline assignment: CDR1 GTSNPN and CDR2 SVGIG (reference sequence). The V gene lost 3 bases and the J gene lost 0 bases, with 15 bases spanning the gap. This CDR3 reads CAWRQVKLSSYNSPLHF. The CDR3 coding sequence is TGTGCCTGGAGACAGGTGAAGTTAAGCTCCTATAATTCACCCCTCCACTTT.

This clonotype was counted a few times. The genes are TRBV3-1 and TRBJ2-3; D uncertain. Trimming left V 0 bases short and J 0 bases short, with 4 bases between. The CDR3 consists of 14 residues. Germline lookup yields CDR1 LGHDT and CDR2 YNNKEL (reference sequence). Here the CDR3 reads CASSQDRSTDTQYF. As DNA, the CDR3 is TGTGCCAGCAGCCAAGACAGAAGCACAGATACGCAGTATTTT.

This clonotype was detected only a few times. The gene calls are TRBV18 and TRBJ2-4, with D possibly being TRBD2 (5 bases). The V gene's germline CDR1 is KGHSH and CDR2 LQKENI. The V end lost 3 bases, the J end lost 8 bases, and 11 bases lay between the germline ends. The CDR3 consists of 13 residues. The CDR3 loop reads CASSPKEVHIQYF. The CDR3 nucleotides read TGTGCCAGCTCACCGAAGGAGGTTCACATTCAGTACTTC.

The chain combines TRBV3-1 with TRBJ2-1, with TRBD2 matching over 14 bases. Germline V gene data show CDR1 as LGHDT and CDR2 as YNNKEL (reference sequence). V lost 3 bases to trimming and J lost 3 bases; unmatched junction nucleotides: 4. The CDR3 consists of 17 residues. The CDR3 sequence is CASSQTGLAGVYNEQFF. The DNA for the CDR3 is TGTGCCAGCAGCCAGACGGGACTAGCGGGAGTCTACAATGAGCAGTTCTTC.

The table lists this clonotype with a few counts. V gene TRBV19 combines with J gene TRBJ1-5, with unresolved D. The CDR3 length is 13 residues. Trimming shortened V by 1 base and J by 5 bases, and 6 bases separated the two germline ends. Germline-derived CDR1 and CDR2 are LNHDA and SQIVND (reference sequence). CDR3 nucleotide sequence: TGTGCCAGTAGTATAGGGGTGGATCAGCCCCAGCATTTT. Translating gives CASSIGVDQPQHF.

This clonotype was found a few times. V is TRBV20-1 and J is TRBJ2-7; D is perhaps TRBD2 (6 bases). The ends were cut back, 2 bases at V and 4 bases at J, with 15 bases in the middle. CDR1 DFQATT and CDR2 SNEGSKA come from the germline V gene (reference sequence). There are 14 residues in the CDR3. DNA for the CDR3: TGCAGTGCTAGACCCCTAGGGCGGGATTACGAGCAGTACTTC. Its translation is CSARPLGRDYEQYF.

This clonotype was counted only a few times. The rearrangement uses TRBV7-9 and TRBJ1-2; D is unresolved. Between the trimmed V and J ends, which lost 10 bases and 0 bases, there was a span of 12 bases. Germline values: CDR1 SEHNR, CDR2 FQNEAQ (reference sequence). The CDR3 has 13 residues. Here the CDR3 reads CAMEIGANYGYTF. CDR3 bases: TGTGCCATGGAAATCGGTGCTAACTATGGCTACACCTTC. Variable domain in full (rest from reference TRBV7-9 and TRBJ1-2): DTGVSQNPRHKITKRGQNVTFRCDPISEHNRLYWYRQTLGQGPEFLTYFQNEAQLEKSRLLSDRFSAERPKGSFSTLEIQRTEQGDSAMYLCAMEIGANYGYTFGSGTRLTVV.

In its sample, this clonotype was seen a few times. This rearrangement joins TRBV20-1 to TRBJ2-5; TRBD2 aligns across 10 bases. V dropped 5 bases and J dropped 2; count of bases not matched to a gene: 23. Germline assignment: CDR1 DFQATT and CDR2 SNEGSKA (reference sequence). The CDR3 covers 20 residues. The CDR3 nucleotides read TGCAGTGCTGAGAGGAACAGGGGTTACACTCCTAGCGGGGGTCAAGAGACCCAGTACTTC. It encodes CSAERNRGYTPSGGQETQYF.

This clonotype has only a few counts. The gene calls are TRBV10-3 and TRBJ1-6, with a tentative D call TRBD1 (5 bases). Germline V CDR1 and CDR2: ENHRY, SYGVKD. The V end lost 2 bases, the J end lost 5 bases, and 13 bases lay between the germline ends. This CDR3 contains 16 residues. The CDR3 region is CAISEAGWGNNSPLHF. DNA of the CDR3: TGTGCCATCAGTGAGGCTGGTTGGGGGAATAATTCACCCCTCCACTTT.

This clonotype was seen more than once but under ten times. The chain links TRBV28 to TRBJ1-1, with D perhaps TRBD1 (5 bases). This CDR3 contains 16 residues. The V end was cut by 5 bases, the J end by 0 bases, with 16 bases between. The germline V gene encodes CDR1 MDHEN and CDR2 SYDVKM. This chain's CDR3 is CASSRDSGRVNTEAFF. CDR3 DNA sequence: TGTGCCAGCAGTAGGGACTCCGGGAGGGTGAACACTGAAGCTTTCTTT.

J is TRBJ2-1 and V is TRBV5-1; possible D gene TRBD2, 5 bases. Germline V lookup: CDR1 SGHRS, CDR2 YFSETQ. The length of the CDR3 is 16 residues. The V and J ends lost 4 bases and 7 bases respectively, with 21 bases between them. The CDR3 coding sequence is TGCGCCAGCAGCCCCAGAGGTGGGCTAGCTGGGAATGAGCAGTTCTTC. Protein sequence: CASSPRGGLAGNEQFF.

This chain uses TRBV28 with TRBJ1-4; 7 nucleotides agree with TRBD1. After removal of 4 bases from V and 7 bases from J, the junction contained 6 bases not matched to a gene. Germline values: CDR1 MDHEN, CDR2 SYDVKM. The CDR3 loop spans 14 amino acids. The CDR3 here is CASSSDRDVEKLFF. In DNA, the CDR3 is TGTGCCAGCAGTTCAGACAGGGATGTTGAAAAACTGTTTTTT.

The rearrangement joins TRBV6-1 to TRBJ2-7; 8 nucleotides agree with TRBD2. The CDR3 totals 15 residues. The trim removed 6 bases at V and 6 bases at J, leaving 13 bases unmatched. CDR1 is MNHNS and CDR2 is SASEGT in the germline V gene. CDR3 DNA: TGTGCCAGCAGCCGGGGGGGCAAGAGTCGGTCCGAGCAGTACTTC. It specifies CASSRGGKSRSEQYF.

In the case of this clonotype: With a much larger clone just one base away, this may be a read error. The chain has TRBV28 and TRBJ2-7; TRBD2 might be the D (7 bases). The CDR3 has 14 amino acids. The germline V gene has CDR1 MDHEN and CDR2 SYDVKM. The DNA of the CDR3 is TGTACCAGCAGTTCCCCGCGGGGGCCCTACGAGCAGTACTTC. It is translated as CTSSSPRGPYEQYF.

The rearrangement links TRBV18 to TRBJ2-1, with D uncertain. CDR3 length: 15 amino acids. Trimming left V 3 bases short and J 4 bases short, with 13 bases between. Germline CDR1 and CDR2: KGHSH and LQKENI. The CDR3: CASSPTSFLYNEQFF. Written as DNA, the CDR3 is TGTGCCAGCTCACCGACATCGTTTCTTTACAATGAGCAGTTCTTC.